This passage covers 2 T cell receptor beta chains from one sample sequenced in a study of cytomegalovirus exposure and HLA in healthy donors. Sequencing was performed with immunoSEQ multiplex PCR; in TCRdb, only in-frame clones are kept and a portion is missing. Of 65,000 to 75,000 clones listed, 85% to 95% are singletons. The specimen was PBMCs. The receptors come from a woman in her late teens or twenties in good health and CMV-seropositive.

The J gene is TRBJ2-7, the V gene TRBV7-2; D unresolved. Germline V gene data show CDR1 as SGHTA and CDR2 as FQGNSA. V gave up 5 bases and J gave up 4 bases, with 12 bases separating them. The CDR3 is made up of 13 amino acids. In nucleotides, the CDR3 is TGTGCCAGCAGCGAAGGCGGCAGTTACGAGCAGTACTTC. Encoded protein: CASSEGGSYEQYF. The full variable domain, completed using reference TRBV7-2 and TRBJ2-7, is GAGVSQSPSNKVTEKGKDVELRCDPISGHTALYWYRQSLGQGLEFLIYFQGNSAPDKSGLPSDRFSAERTGGSVSTLTIQRTQQEDSAVYLCASSEGGSYEQYFGPGTRLTVT.

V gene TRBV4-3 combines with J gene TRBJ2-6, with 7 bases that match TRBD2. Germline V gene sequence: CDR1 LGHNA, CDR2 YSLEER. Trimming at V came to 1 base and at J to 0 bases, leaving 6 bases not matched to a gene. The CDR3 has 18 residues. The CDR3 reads CASSQGSGLNSGANVLTF. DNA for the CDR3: TGCGCCAGCAGCCAAGGTAGCGGGCTAAACTCTGGGGCCAACGTCCTGACTTTC.